These T cell receptor beta chains were read from a single sample in a study of T cell responses to AZD1222 COVID-19 vaccine. Using immunoSEQ multiplex PCR, the repertoire was profiled, and TCRdb retains in-frame clones only, with some absent. The sample lists 150,000 to 200,000 clones, roughly 85% occurring once. The sample was peripheral blood, taken 28 days after the second AZD1222 dose. The receptors come from an adult who received the AZD1222 COVID-19 vaccine. Each CDR3 is given with its conserved first and last residue. The D gene is left open where the match is weak. Some rows have no size entry. The others give once, few or many, or a class for an expanded clone.

j_call v_call clone_size d_call cdr3_aa
TRBJ1-1 TRBV7-9 . . CASSLDQGEAFF
TRBJ1-1 TRBV9 . . CASSSGNTEAFF
TRBJ2-1 TRBV7-7 . . CASSSRLSAYNEQFF
TRBJ1-5 TRBV4-2 . . CASSQDRGTNQPQHF
TRBJ1-4 TRBV11-2 few . CASSLAGLGKLFF
TRBJ1-2 TRBV7-8 . . CASSPVRGGFAGYTF
TRBJ1-3 TRBV23-1 . TRBD1 CASRTGNRGPLSGNTIYF
TRBJ2-7 TRBV18 . . CASRKEASYEQYF
TRBJ2-1 TRBV6-5 . . CASSPVRGGYNEQFF
TRBJ2-3 TRBV18 once TRBD2 CASSRSGGDTDTQYF
TRBJ1-5 TRBV27 . . CASSLGYSNQPQHF
TRBJ2-5 TRBV27 . TRBD2 CASSSSGGAGETQYF
TRBJ2-2 TRBV7-8 . TRBD1 CASSLAQGTGELFF
TRBJ2-3 TRBV6-4 . . CASSDSRGATDTQYF
TRBJ1-1 TRBV11-2 . . CASSLYTEAFF
TRBJ1-5 TRBV7-9 . . CASSGANFQPQHF
TRBJ1-2 TRBV27 . TRBD1 CASSRSHSQGTYGYTF
TRBJ1-1 TRBV4-3 . . CASSRDTEAFF
TRBJ1-3 TRBV4-1 once . CASSQDWGMSLGNTIYF
TRBJ1-5 TRBV20-1 . . CSASGQIDQPQHF
TRBJ1-2 TRBV2 . . CASKVGAAGYTF
TRBJ1-4 TRBV6-5 . TRBD1 CASSYGTESQAMFF
TRBJ2-3 TRBV6-5 . TRBD2 CASSLHGLARVDTQYF
TRBJ1-6 TRBV27 . . CASSLSNSPLHF
TRBJ2-5 TRBV5-1 . TRBD1 CASSLGGGEGQYF